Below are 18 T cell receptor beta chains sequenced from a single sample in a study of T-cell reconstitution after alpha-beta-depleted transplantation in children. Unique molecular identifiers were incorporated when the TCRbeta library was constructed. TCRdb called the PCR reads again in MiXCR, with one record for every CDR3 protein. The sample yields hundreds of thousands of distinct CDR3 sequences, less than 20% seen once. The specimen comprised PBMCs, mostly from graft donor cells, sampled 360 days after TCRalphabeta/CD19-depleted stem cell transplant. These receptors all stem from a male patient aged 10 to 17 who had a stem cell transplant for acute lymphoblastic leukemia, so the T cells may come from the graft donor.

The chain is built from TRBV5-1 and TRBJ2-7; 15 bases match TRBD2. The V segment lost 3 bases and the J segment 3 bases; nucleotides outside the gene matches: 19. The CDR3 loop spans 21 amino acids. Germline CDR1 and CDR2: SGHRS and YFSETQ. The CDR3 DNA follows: TGCGCCAGCAGCTCTTGGTTCCCCGGGACTAGCGGGAGGCCGACTCTCTACGAGCAGTACTTC. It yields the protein CASSSWFPGTSGRPTLYEQYF.

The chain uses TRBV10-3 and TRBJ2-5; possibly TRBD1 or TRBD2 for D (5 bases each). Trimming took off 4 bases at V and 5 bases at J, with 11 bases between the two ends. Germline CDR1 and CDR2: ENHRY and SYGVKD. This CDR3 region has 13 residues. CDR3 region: CAISVGDWETQYF. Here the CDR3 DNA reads TGTGCCATCAGTGTGGGGGATTGGGAGACCCAGTACTTC.

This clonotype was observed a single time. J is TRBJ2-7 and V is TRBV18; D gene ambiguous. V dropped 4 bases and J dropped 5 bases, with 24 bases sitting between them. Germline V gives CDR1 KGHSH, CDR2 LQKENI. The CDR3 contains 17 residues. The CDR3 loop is CASSLIKGRRRKDEQYF. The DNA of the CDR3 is TGTGCCAGCTCACTCATAAAGGGAAGACGGAGAAAGGACGAGCAGTACTTC. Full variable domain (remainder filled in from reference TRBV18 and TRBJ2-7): NAGVMQNPRHLVRRRGQEARLRCSPMKGHSHVYWYRQLPEEGLKFMVYLQKENIIDESGMPKERFSAEFPKEGPSILRIQQVVRGDSAAYFCASSLIKGRRRKDEQYFGPGTRLTVT.

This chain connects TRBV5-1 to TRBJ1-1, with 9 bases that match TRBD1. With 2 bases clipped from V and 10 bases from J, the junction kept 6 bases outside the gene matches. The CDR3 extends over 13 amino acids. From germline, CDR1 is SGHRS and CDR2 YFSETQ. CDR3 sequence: CASSFGQGQVAFF. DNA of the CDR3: TGCGCCAGCAGCTTCGGACAGGGGCAGGTAGCTTTCTTT.

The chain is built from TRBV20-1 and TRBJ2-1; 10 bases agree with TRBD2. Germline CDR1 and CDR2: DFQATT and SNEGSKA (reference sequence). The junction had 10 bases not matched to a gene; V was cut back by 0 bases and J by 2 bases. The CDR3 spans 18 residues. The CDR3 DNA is TGCAGTGCTAGAGACCCCCTAGCGGGAGTCTGGCCCTACAATGAGCAGTTCTTC. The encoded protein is CSARDPLAGVWPYNEQFF.

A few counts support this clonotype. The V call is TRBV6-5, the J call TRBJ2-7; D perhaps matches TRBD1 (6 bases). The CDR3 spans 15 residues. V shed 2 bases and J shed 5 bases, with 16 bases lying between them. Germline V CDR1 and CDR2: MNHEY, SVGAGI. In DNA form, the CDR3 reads TGTGCCAGCAGTTACACGCCGTGGGGGCCCAACGAGCAGTACTTC. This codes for CASSYTPWGPNEQYF.

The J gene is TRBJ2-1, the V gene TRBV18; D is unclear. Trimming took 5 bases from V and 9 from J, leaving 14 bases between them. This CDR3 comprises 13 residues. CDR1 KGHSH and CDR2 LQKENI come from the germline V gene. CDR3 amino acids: CASSAHNVGEQFF. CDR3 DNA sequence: TGTGCCAGCTCAGCACACAACGTCGGTGAGCAGTTCTTC.

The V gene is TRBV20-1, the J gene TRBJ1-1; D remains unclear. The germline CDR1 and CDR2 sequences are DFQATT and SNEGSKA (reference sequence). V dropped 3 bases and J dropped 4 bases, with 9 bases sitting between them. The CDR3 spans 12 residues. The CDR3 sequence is CSARKGSTEAFF. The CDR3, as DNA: TGCAGTGCTAGGAAGGGAAGCACTGAAGCTTTCTTT.

CDR3 in amino acids: CASSIVVGRGNEQFF. CDR3 nucleotides: TGTGCCAGTAGTATCGTCGTGGGCAGGGGCAATGAGCAGTTCTTC. The chain joins TRBV19 to TRBJ2-1, with D perhaps TRBD1 (6 bases). The length of the CDR3 is 15 residues. V was clipped by 3 bases and J by 6 bases, with 15 bases between them. Germline lookup yields CDR1 LNHDA and CDR2 SQIVND (reference sequence).

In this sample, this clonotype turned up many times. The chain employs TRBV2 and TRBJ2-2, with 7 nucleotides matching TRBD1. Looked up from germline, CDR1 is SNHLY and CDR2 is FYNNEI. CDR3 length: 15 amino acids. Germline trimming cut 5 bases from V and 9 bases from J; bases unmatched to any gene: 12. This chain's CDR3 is CASSRDSLSLWELFF. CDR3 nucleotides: TGTGCCAGCAGTCGGGACAGTCTCTCACTGTGGGAGCTGTTTTTT. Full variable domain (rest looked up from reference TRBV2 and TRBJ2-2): EPEVTQTPSHQVTQMGQEVILRCVPISNHLYFYWYRQILGQKVEFLVSFYNNEISEKSEIFDDQFSVERPDGSNFTLKIRSTKLEDSAMYFCASSRDSLSLWELFFGEGSRLTVL.

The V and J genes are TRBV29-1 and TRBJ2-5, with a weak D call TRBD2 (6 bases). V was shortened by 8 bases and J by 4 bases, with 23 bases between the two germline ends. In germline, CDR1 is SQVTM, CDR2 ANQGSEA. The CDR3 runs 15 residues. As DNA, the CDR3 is TGCAGCCACATTTTCGGTGTAGCGGAGGGAGAGACCCAGTACTTC. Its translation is CSHIFGVAEGETQYF.

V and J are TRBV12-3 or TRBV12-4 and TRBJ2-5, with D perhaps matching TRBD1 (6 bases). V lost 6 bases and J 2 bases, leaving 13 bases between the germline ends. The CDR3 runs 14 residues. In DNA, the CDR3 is TGTGCCAGCAGGGATGGGACACTTCAAGAGACCCAGTACTTC. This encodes CASRDGTLQETQYF.

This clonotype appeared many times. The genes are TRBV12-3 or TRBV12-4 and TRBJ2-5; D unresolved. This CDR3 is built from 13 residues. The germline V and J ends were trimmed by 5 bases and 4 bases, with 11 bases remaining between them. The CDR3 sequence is CASSGPSRETQYF. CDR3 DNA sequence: TGTGCCAGCAGTGGACCCTCCAGAGAGACCCAGTACTTC.

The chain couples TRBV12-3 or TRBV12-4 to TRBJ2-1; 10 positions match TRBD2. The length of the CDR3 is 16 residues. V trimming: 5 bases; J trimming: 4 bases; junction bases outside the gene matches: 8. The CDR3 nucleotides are TGTGCCAGCAGTAGAGGACTAGCGGTATTTTACAATGAGCAGTTCTTC. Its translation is CASSRGLAVFYNEQFF.

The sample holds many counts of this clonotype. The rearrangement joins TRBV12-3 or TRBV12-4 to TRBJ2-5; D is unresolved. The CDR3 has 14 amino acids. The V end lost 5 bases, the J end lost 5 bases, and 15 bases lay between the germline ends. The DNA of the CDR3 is TGTGCCAGCAGTGTACTGCGGTTTGTGGAGACCCAGTACTTC. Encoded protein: CASSVLRFVETQYF.

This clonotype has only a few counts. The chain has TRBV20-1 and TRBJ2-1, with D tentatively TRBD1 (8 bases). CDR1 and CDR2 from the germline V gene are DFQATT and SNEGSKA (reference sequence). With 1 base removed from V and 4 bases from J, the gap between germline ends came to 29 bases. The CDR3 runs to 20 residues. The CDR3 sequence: CSARGPGQGGTKRGYNEQFF. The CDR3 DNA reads TGCAGTGCTAGAGGGCCCGGACAGGGAGGGACTAAGCGGGGTTACAATGAGCAGTTCTTC.

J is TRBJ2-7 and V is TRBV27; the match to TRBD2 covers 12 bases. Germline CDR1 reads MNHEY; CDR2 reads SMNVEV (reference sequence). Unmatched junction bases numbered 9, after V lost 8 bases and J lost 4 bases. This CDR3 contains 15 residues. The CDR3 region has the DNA TGTGCCAGCTCTCCGACTAGCGGGAGTCTTTACGAGCAGTACTTC. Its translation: CASSPTSGSLYEQYF.

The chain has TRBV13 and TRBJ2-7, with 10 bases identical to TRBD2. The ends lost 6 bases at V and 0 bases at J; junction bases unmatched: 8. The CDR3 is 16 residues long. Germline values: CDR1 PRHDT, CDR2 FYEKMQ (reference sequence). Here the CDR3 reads CASSYGLAETSYEQYF. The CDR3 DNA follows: TGTGCCAGCAGTTACGGACTAGCGGAGACCTCCTACGAGCAGTACTTC. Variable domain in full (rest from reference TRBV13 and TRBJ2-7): AAGVIQSPRHLIKEKRETATLKCYPIPRHDTVYWYQQGPGQDPQFLISFYEKMQSDKGSIPDRFSAQQFSDYHSELNMSSLELGDSALYFCASSYGLAETSYEQYFGPGTRLTVT.